These 6 T cell receptor beta chains originate from one sample sequenced in a study of PD-L1 blockade in urothelial cancer. Sequencing was performed with immunoSEQ multiplex PCR; in TCRdb, only in-frame clones are kept and a portion is missing. The sample lists under 55,000 clones, roughly 86% occurring once. The time point is: peripheral blood 6 weeks after treatment start. Material: PBMCs, obtained around atezolizumab (anti-PD-L1) treatment. Receptor source: a man aged 55-75 years with urothelial cancer.

This sequence joins TRBV7-8 and TRBJ2-2; TRBD1 is a possible D gene (6 bases). The CDR3 is 14 amino acids. The V end was cut by 7 bases, the J end by 3 bases, with 12 bases between. In germline, CDR1 is SGHVS, CDR2 FQNEAQ. The CDR3: CASTRDIDTGELFF. CDR3 bases: TGTGCCAGCACGAGGGACATAGACACCGGGGAGCTGTTTTTT.

The chain joins TRBV11-2 to TRBJ1-4, with TRBD1 matching 8 bases. The V gene's germline CDR1 is SGHAT and CDR2 FQNNGV. CDR3 length: 14 amino acids. J was trimmed by 8 bases and V by 5 bases; bases with no gene match: 7. The CDR3 DNA reads TGTGCCAGCAGCACGCGCCCAGGGGGCGAAAAACTGTTTTTT. It is translated as CASSTRPGGEKLFF.

CDR3 sequence: CASGRPPGVNYGYTF. The CDR3 DNA sequence: TGTGCCAGCGGACGACCACCGGGGGTAAACTATGGCTACACCTTC. The chain uses TRBV27 and TRBJ1-2, with D tentatively TRBD1 (5 bases). Germline values: CDR1 MNHEY, CDR2 SMNVEV (reference sequence). Trimming took 8 bases from V and 2 from J, leaving 18 bases between them. The CDR3 consists of 15 residues.

This chain joins TRBV30 and TRBJ2-5, with TRBD2 matching over 11 bases. Germline loops: CDR1 GTSNPN, CDR2 SVGIG (reference sequence). This CDR3 has 17 residues. V lost 0 bases, J lost 5 bases, and 11 bases stayed unmatched. The CDR3 bases are TGTGCCTGGAGTGTAATGAGGGCTAGCGGGAGGAGGGAGACCCAGTACTTC. Its protein product is CAWSVMRASGRRETQYF.

V is TRBV5-1 and J is TRBJ2-3; 8 bases align to TRBD2. CDR3 length: 16 residues. Germline lookup yields CDR1 SGHRS and CDR2 YFSETQ. Trimming took 5 bases from V and 0 from J; bases not matched to a gene: 8. CDR3 sequence: CASRLSGRASTDTQYF. The CDR3, as DNA: TGCGCCAGCAGGTTAAGCGGGAGAGCTAGCACAGATACGCAGTATTTT.

This rearrangement joins TRBV11-1 to TRBJ1-3; D ambiguous. V gave up 5 bases and J gave up 0 bases, with 8 bases separating them. The CDR3 runs 14 residues. From germline, CDR1 is SGHAT and CDR2 FQDESV (reference sequence). CDR3 protein: CASSRGFSGNTIYF. The CDR3 coding sequence is TGTGCCAGCAGCCGCGGCTTCTCTGGAAACACCATATATTTT.